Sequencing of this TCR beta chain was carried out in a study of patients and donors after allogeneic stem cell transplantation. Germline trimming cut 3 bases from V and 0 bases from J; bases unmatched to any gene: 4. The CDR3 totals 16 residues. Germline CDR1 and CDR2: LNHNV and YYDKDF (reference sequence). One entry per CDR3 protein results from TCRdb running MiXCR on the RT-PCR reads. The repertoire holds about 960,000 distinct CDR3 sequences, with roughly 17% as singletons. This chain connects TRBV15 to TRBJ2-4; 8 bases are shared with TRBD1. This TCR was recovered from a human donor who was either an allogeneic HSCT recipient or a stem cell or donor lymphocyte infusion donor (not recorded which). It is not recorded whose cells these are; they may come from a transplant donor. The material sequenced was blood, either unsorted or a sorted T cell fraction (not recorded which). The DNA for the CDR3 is TGTGCCACCAGCAGTGGACAGGGTGTAGCCAAAAACATTCAGTACTTC. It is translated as CATSSGQGVAKNIQYF.